This entry lists 11 T cell receptor beta chains sequenced from one sample in a study of lymphopenia after photon versus proton radiotherapy. Assay used: immunoSEQ multiplex PCR; TCRdb lists only in-frame clones, some missing. The data contain about 50,000 clones, under 95% of them singletons. Material: peripheral blood, obtained from a patient treated with photon-based radiotherapy. The source of these receptors is a woman in her thirties or forties with cholangiocarcinoma.

The chain couples TRBV19 to TRBJ1-1, with TRBD1 identical over 8 bases. Germline values: CDR1 LNHDA, CDR2 SQIVND (reference sequence). The CDR3 sequence is 15 residues long. Here the CDR3 DNA reads TGTGTGAGTCGACAAGGGACAGGTTGGCACCCTGAAGCTTTCTTT. Protein product: CVSRQGTGWHPEAFF.

This sequence joins TRBV4-3 and TRBJ2-3; D is unresolved. Trimming took 1 base from V and 2 from J, leaving 10 bases between them. Germline CDR1 and CDR2: LGHNA and YSLEER. The CDR3 is 15 residues long. This CDR3 reads CASSQGSSHTDTQYF. The CDR3 DNA sequence: TGCGCCAGCAGCCAAGGTAGCAGCCACACAGATACGCAGTATTTT.

The chain links TRBV27 to TRBJ1-4; tentatively, D is TRBD1 (6 bases). Germline V gene lookup returns CDR1 MNHEY and CDR2 SMNVEV (reference sequence). This CDR3 is built from 13 residues. V was cut by 8 bases and J by 5 bases, with 12 bases left in between. CDR3 protein: CASPTGRNEKLFF. In DNA form, the CDR3 reads TGTGCCAGCCCGACAGGACGGAATGAAAAACTGTTTTTT.

The rearrangement uses TRBV7-8 and TRBJ2-7; TRBD2 agrees at 8 bases. Per germline, CDR1 SGHVS and CDR2 FQNEAQ. This CDR3 comprises 17 residues. Unmatched junction bases numbered 9, after V lost 1 base and J lost 1 base. The CDR3: CASSLGGSSGRSYEQYF. DNA for the CDR3: TGTGCCAGCAGCTTAGGGGGGTCTAGCGGGCGTTCCTACGAGCAGTACTTC.

The chain employs TRBV19 and TRBJ2-7, with unresolved D. Trimming removed 5 bases from V and 3 bases from J, with 14 bases in between. The germline V gene has CDR1 LNHDA and CDR2 SQIVND (reference sequence). This CDR3 comprises 14 residues. The CDR3 is CASSPALAHYEQYF. CDR3 sequence (DNA): TGTGCCAGTAGTCCAGCTTTGGCCCACTACGAGCAGTACTTC.

This clone came up once. The chain couples TRBV11-3 to TRBJ1-1; the D is unclear. CDR3 length: 13 residues. Germline V gene lookup returns CDR1 SGHNT and CDR2 YENEEA. The V and J ends lost 0 bases and 1 base respectively, with 3 bases between them. The CDR3 region is CASSLEPNTEAFF. For the CDR3, the DNA is TGTGCCAGCAGCTTAGAACCGAACACTGAAGCTTTCTTT.

This chain connects TRBV11-2 to TRBJ1-5, with TRBD1 matching 10 bases. The ends lost 5 bases at V and 2 bases at J; junction bases unmatched: 3. The CDR3 has 15 residues. Germline values: CDR1 SGHAT, CDR2 FQNNGV. The CDR3 nucleotides read TGTGCCAGCAGCCGGGACAGGGGCGGCAATCAGCCCCAGCATTTT. This encodes CASSRDRGGNQPQHF.

This clone was picked up a small number of times. J is TRBJ2-1 and V is TRBV7-6; D perhaps matches TRBD1 (6 bases). CDR1 is SGHVS and CDR2 is FNYEAQ in the germline V gene. The CDR3 contains 14 residues. Trimming removed 6 bases at V and 2 bases at J, with 11 bases between. In nucleotides, the CDR3 is TGTGCCAGCAGTCCACAGGGAACCTACAATGAGCAGTTCTTC. Translating gives CASSPQGTYNEQFF. Together with reference TRBV7-6 and TRBJ2-1, the CDR3 gives the full variable domain: GAGVSQSPRYKVTKRGQDVALRCDPISGHVSLYWYRQALGQGPEFLTYFNYEAQQDKSGLPNDRFSAERPEGSISTLTIQRTEQRDSAMYRCASSPQGTYNEQFFGPGTRLTVL.

V is TRBV18 and J is TRBJ2-2, with TRBD1 as a possible D gene (6 bases). Germline assignment: CDR1 KGHSH and CDR2 LQKENI. Deletions cut 3 bases from V and 6 bases from J, with 11 bases between. The CDR3 totals 14 residues. The CDR3 here is CASSPATGPGELFF. Here the CDR3 DNA reads TGTGCCAGCTCACCCGCGACAGGCCCCGGGGAGCTGTTTTTT.

CDR3 DNA sequence: TGTGCCAGCAGTAGCTCTTTTGAGCAGTTCTTC. This codes for CASSSSFEQFF. The chain has TRBV6-5 and TRBJ2-1; D not certain. The CDR3 sequence is 11 residues long. V lost 5 bases and J lost 9, with 8 bases in between. CDR1 is MNHEY and CDR2 is SVGAGI in the germline V gene.

Only one count was recorded for this clone. CDR3 bases: TGCGCCAGCAGCCAAGAATTCTATCTTGGGGCCGCGAGCTCCTATAATTCACCCCTCCACTTT. It encodes CASSQEFYLGAASSYNSPLHF. This chain connects TRBV4-1 to TRBJ1-6, with D possibly matching TRBD1 (5 bases). V was shortened by 0 bases and J by 0 bases, with 21 bases between the two germline ends. Germline CDR1 and CDR2: MGHRA and YSYEKL. CDR3 length: 21 residues.